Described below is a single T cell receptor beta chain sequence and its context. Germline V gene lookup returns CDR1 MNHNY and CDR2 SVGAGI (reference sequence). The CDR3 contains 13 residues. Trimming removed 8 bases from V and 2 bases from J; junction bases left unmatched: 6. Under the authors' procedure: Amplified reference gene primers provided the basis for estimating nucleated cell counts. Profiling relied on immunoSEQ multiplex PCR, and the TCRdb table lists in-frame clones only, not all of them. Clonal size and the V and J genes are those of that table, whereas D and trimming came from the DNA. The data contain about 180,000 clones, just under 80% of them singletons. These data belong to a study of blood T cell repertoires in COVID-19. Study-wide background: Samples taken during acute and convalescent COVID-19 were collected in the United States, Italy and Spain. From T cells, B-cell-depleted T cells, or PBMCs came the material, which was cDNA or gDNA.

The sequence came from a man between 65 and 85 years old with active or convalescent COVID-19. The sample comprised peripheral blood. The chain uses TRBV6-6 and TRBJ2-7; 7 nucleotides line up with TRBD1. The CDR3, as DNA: TGTGCCAGCTCCCCTGGGACAGCCTACGAGCAGTACTTC. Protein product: CASSPGTAYEQYF.